One sample yielded the 27 T cell receptor beta chains listed below, sequenced in a study of blood T cell repertoires in COVID-19. This table comes from immunoSEQ multiplex PCR, and its TCRdb copy is limited to in-frame clones, with some not included. The sample carries around 87,000 clones, nearly 90% recorded once. Sequencing was performed on peripheral blood. The receptors come from a man aged 50 or older with acute or convalescent COVID-19.

This sequence joins TRBV7-9 and TRBJ1-5; 7 positions agree with TRBD1. The germline CDR1 and CDR2 sequences are SEHNR and FQNEAQ (reference sequence). V trimming: 5 bases; J trimming: 7 bases; junction bases outside the gene matches: 11. The CDR3 runs to 15 residues. Here the CDR3 DNA reads TGTGCCAGCAGCACTACAGGGGTCGGTGGCCAGCCCCAGCATTTT. It yields the protein CASSTTGVGGQPQHF.

This chain connects TRBV15 to TRBJ1-1, with 10 bases matching TRBD1. Germline CDR1 LNHNV, CDR2 YYDKDF (reference sequence). The CDR3 spans 15 residues. V shed 4 bases, J shed 12 bases, and the junction held 14 bases outside the gene matches. In DNA form, the CDR3 reads TGTGCCACCAGCACCCTCAAAGGGACAGGGGCTTGGACTTTCTTT. Protein: CATSTLKGTGAWTFF.

The chain recombines TRBV7-9 with TRBJ1-1, with 12 bases lining up with TRBD1. Germline lookup yields CDR1 SEHNR and CDR2 FQNEAQ (reference sequence). This CDR3 has 15 residues. V gave up 5 bases and J gave up 3 bases; unmatched junction bases: 4. The CDR3 loop reads CASSTGQGADTEAFF. DNA of the CDR3: TGTGCCAGCAGCACGGGACAGGGGGCGGACACTGAAGCTTTCTTT.

In DNA, the CDR3 is TGTGCCAGCAGTGAAGCGGTCCCGTGGGGAGGTCGTAATTCACCCCTCCACTTT. It translates to CASSEAVPWGGRNSPLHF. J is TRBJ1-6 and V is TRBV6-1; D is undetermined. The CDR3 is 18 residues long. From germline, CDR1 is MNHNS and CDR2 SASEGT. V shed 0 bases and J shed 6 bases, with 18 bases lying between them.

CDR3 residues: CAWSFRGQGAIGYTF. Written as DNA, the CDR3 is TGTGCCTGGTCATTCCGAGGACAGGGGGCGATTGGCTACACCTTC. This chain connects TRBV30 to TRBJ1-2; 11 bases map to TRBD1. V was pared by 5 bases and J by 7 bases, with 12 bases of the junction left unmatched. The CDR3 length is 15 residues. Germline CDR1 GTSNPN, CDR2 SVGIG (reference sequence).

The chain recombines TRBV5-1 with TRBJ1-2; a possible D gene is TRBD1 (6 bases). From germline, CDR1 is SGHRS and CDR2 YFSETQ. This CDR3 is 16 amino acids long. V dropped 1 base and J dropped 6 bases, with 19 bases sitting between them. The CDR3 is CASSLRLGGGEDGYTF. The CDR3 nucleotides are TGCGCCAGCAGCTTGAGGTTGGGAGGGGGTGAGGATGGCTACACCTTC.

The chain combines TRBV27 with TRBJ1-5; D gene unclear. V shed 5 bases and J shed 0 bases, with 8 bases lying between them. Germline V gene sequence: CDR1 MNHEY, CDR2 SMNVEV (reference sequence). The CDR3 is 14 residues long. CDR3: CASSLQDSNQPQHF. CDR3 in DNA: TGTGCCAGCAGTCTCCAGGATAGCAATCAGCCCCAGCATTTT.

This chain uses TRBV5-1 with TRBJ1-2; 7 bases agree with TRBD1. Trimming cost V 4 bases and J 1 base; bases outside gene matches: 10. CDR1 is SGHRS, CDR2 YFSETQ, per germline. This CDR3 has 16 residues. The CDR3 bases are TGCGCCAGCAGCCCAACCCCCCGGGACAGTAACTATGGCTACACCTTC. Protein: CASSPTPRDSNYGYTF.

This clone showed up just a few times. V is TRBV19 and J is TRBJ1-2; 7 positions match TRBD1. The CDR3 totals 13 residues. J gave up 8 bases and V 6 bases, and 9 bases lay outside the gene matches. CDR1 and CDR2 from the germline V gene are LNHDA and SQIVND (reference sequence). For the CDR3, the DNA is TGTGCCAGTAGCCAACAGGGGTTGGCCGGCTACACCTTC. Protein product: CASSQQGLAGYTF.

The chain combines TRBV30 with TRBJ1-6, with a tentative D call TRBD1 (6 bases). This CDR3 is built from 16 residues. The ends were cut back, 5 bases at V and 0 bases at J, with 14 bases in the middle. Germline V gene sequence: CDR1 GTSNPN, CDR2 SVGIG (reference sequence). The CDR3 bases are TGTGCCTGGGGGGGCAGCTCCCTCTCCTATAATTCACCCCTCCACTTT. Its translation is CAWGGSSLSYNSPLHF.

V is TRBV6-4 and J is TRBJ2-7; TRBD1 might be the D (5 bases). CDR3 size: 14 residues. The germline V gene has CDR1 MRHNA and CDR2 SNTAGT. Trimming took off 5 bases at V and 2 bases at J, with 13 bases between the two ends. CDR3 nucleotide sequence: TGTGCCAGCAGTTTTGAAGGGGCTACCTACGAGCAGTACTTC. Translation gives CASSFEGATYEQYF.

The gene calls are TRBV2 and TRBJ1-5; 9 nucleotides align to TRBD1. Germline-derived CDR1 and CDR2 are SNHLY and FYNNEI. CDR3 length: 17 amino acids. After removal of 2 bases from V and 4 bases from J, the junction contained 9 bases not matched to a gene. DNA of the CDR3: TGTGCCAGCAGTGAATGGACAGGGGCCCCTCCTAATCAGCCCCAGCATTTT. Protein: CASSEWTGAPPNQPQHF.

The rearrangement links TRBV28 to TRBJ1-2; no clear D. Trimming stripped 5 bases from V and 5 bases from J, with 15 bases between. The CDR3 is made up of 14 amino acids. Germline V CDR1 and CDR2: MDHEN, SYDVKM. The CDR3 nucleotides read TGTGCCAGCAGTAACCCCCGGGTTGGGTATGGCTACACCTTC. Its protein is CASSNPRVGYGYTF.

This clone was detected a few times. The gene calls are TRBV6-5 and TRBJ1-2, with 7 nucleotides matching TRBD1. CDR1 is MNHEY, CDR2 SVGAGI, per germline. This CDR3 contains 13 residues. J lost 3 bases, V lost 6 bases, and 4 bases had no gene match. The CDR3: CASSLGGHYGYTF. The CDR3 region has the DNA TGTGCCAGCAGCCTAGGGGGCCACTATGGCTACACCTTC.

The chain combines TRBV9 with TRBJ2-3; 13 bases match TRBD2. The germline CDR1 and CDR2 sequences are SGDLS and YYNGEE. The CDR3 totals 15 residues. Trimming at V came to 2 bases and at J to 3 bases, leaving 0 bases not matched to a gene. CDR3 sequence reads: CASSVTSGGTDTQYF. In nucleotides, the CDR3 is TGTGCCAGCAGCGTGACTAGCGGGGGGACAGATACGCAGTATTTT.

J is TRBJ1-5 and V is TRBV19; 8 positions agree with TRBD1. The V gene end was trimmed by 7 bases and the J gene end by 5 bases; junction bases not matched to a gene: 10. CDR1 and CDR2 (germline): LNHDA, SQIVND (reference sequence). The CDR3 totals 15 residues. CDR3 in amino acids: CASNGRGPSDQPQHF. The DNA for the CDR3 is TGTGCCAGTAACGGCAGGGGGCCTTCGGATCAGCCCCAGCATTTT.

As concerns this clone: One end of the junction varies from germline; a read error may be responsible. The V gene is TRBV7-2, the J gene TRBJ2-2, with 9 positions matching TRBD2. This CDR3 region has 12 residues. Germline values: CDR1 SGHTA, CDR2 FQGNSA. CDR3: CASSFLSGGLFF. The DNA for the CDR3 is TGTGCCAGCAGTTTTCTTAGCGGGGGGCTGTTTTTT.

The J gene is TRBJ1-1, the V gene TRBV12-2; the table calls TRBD1, which could not be checked here. TRBV12-2 is a recognized pseudogene. This CDR3 is built from 15 residues. CDR3 in DNA: TGTGCAAGTCGCTTAGGGACAGGATCGAACACTGAAGCTTTCTTT. It specifies CASRLGTGSNTEAFF.

The genes are TRBV2 and TRBJ1-5; 9 positions match TRBD1. Germline CDR1 reads SNHLY; CDR2 reads FYNNEI. CDR3 length equals 15 residues. With V trimmed by 6 bases and J by 5 bases, 8 bases remained unmatched. Here the CDR3 reads CASRPGQGRYQPQHF. CDR3 nucleotides: TGTGCCAGCAGACCCGGACAGGGGCGGTATCAGCCCCAGCATTTT. Using reference TRBV2 and TRBJ1-5 for the parts outside the CDR3, the full variable domain is EPEVTQTPSHQVTQMGQEVILRCVPISNHLYFYWYRQILGQKVEFLVSFYNNEISEKSEIFDDQFSVERPDGSNFTLKIRSTKLEDSAMYFCASRPGQGRYQPQHFGDGTRLSIL.

The chain uses TRBV2 and TRBJ1-2; the D is unclear. Germline V CDR1 and CDR2: SNHLY, FYNNEI. The CDR3 has 14 amino acids. The V and J ends lost 6 bases and 0 bases respectively, with 11 bases between them. This CDR3 reads CASSGGSANYGYTF. The CDR3 DNA sequence: TGTGCCAGCAGCGGCGGATCAGCTAACTATGGCTACACCTTC.

The rearrangement joins TRBV6-6 to TRBJ1-2; a weak D match, TRBD1 (5 bases). Trimming took 6 bases from V and 0 from J, leaving 11 bases between them. Germline CDR1 and CDR2: MNHNY and SVGAGI (reference sequence). This CDR3 region has 14 residues. For the CDR3, the DNA is TGTGCCAGCAGGCCGGGGGGGACTAACTATGGCTACACCTTC. This codes for CASRPGGTNYGYTF.

The V and J genes are TRBV10-3 and TRBJ1-1, with 7 nucleotides matching TRBD1. The V gene end was trimmed by 6 bases and the J gene end by 1 base; junction bases not matched to a gene: 5. Per the germline V gene, CDR1 is ENHRY and CDR2 is SYGVKD. CDR3 size: 14 residues. CDR3 protein: CAIRPTGKNTEAFF. Here the CDR3 DNA reads TGTGCCATCAGGCCGACAGGGAAGAACACTGAAGCTTTCTTT.

The chain joins TRBV2 to TRBJ2-1; the match to TRBD1 covers 10 bases. V trimming: 5 bases; J trimming: 1 base; junction bases outside the gene matches: 2. This CDR3 spans 15 amino acids. The V gene's germline CDR1 is SNHLY and CDR2 FYNNEI. DNA of the CDR3: TGTGCCAGCAGTCGGGACAGGGGTTCCTACAATGAGCAGTTCTTC. Translating gives CASSRDRGSYNEQFF. Combining the CDR3 with reference TRBV2 and TRBJ2-1 gives the whole variable domain EPEVTQTPSHQVTQMGQEVILRCVPISNHLYFYWYRQILGQKVEFLVSFYNNEISEKSEIFDDQFSVERPDGSNFTLKIRSTKLEDSAMYFCASSRDRGSYNEQFFGPGTRLTVL.

DNA of the CDR3: TGTGCCAGCAGCCATGCAGGGTACGAGCAGTTCTTC. Translation: CASSHAGYEQFF. The V call is TRBV7-2, the J call TRBJ2-1; D possibly corresponds to TRBD1 (5 bases). The V gene's germline CDR1 is SGHTA and CDR2 FQGNSA. V lost 5 bases and J lost 10, with 12 bases in between. The CDR3 sequence is 12 residues long.

The rearrangement uses TRBV30 and TRBJ2-2; a possible D gene is TRBD1 (6 bases). The V and J ends lost 3 bases and 6 bases respectively, with 11 bases between them. CDR3 size: 13 residues. Germline CDR1 GTSNPN, CDR2 SVGIG (reference sequence). The CDR3 nucleotides read TGTGCCTGGAGAAACAGGGCGGCCGGGGAGCTGTTTTTT. Encoded protein: CAWRNRAAGELFF.

V is TRBV5-1 and J is TRBJ2-2; D is perhaps TRBD2 (5 bases). The germline V gene has CDR1 SGHRS and CDR2 YFSETQ. This CDR3 is built from 16 residues. Trimming removed 0 bases at V and 3 bases at J, with 12 bases between. Here the CDR3 DNA reads TGCGCCAGCAGCTTGGGAGGGCGGTCGGACACCGGGGAGCTGTTTTTT. This translates into CASSLGGRSDTGELFF.

V usage is TRBV9 and J usage is TRBJ1-2; 8 nucleotides agree with TRBD1. Germline-derived CDR1 and CDR2 are SGDLS and YYNGEE. The CDR3 consists of 15 residues. V lost 3 bases and J lost 0; bases outside the gene matches: 4. CDR3 region: CASSAIQGANYGYTF. The DNA for the CDR3 is TGTGCCAGCAGCGCGATACAGGGGGCTAACTATGGCTACACCTTC. Supplemented by reference TRBV9 and TRBJ1-2, the full variable domain reads DSGVTQTPKHLITATGQRVTLRCSPRSGDLSVYWYQQSLDQGLQFLIQYYNGEERAKGNILERFSAQQFPDLHSELNLSSLELGDSALYFCASSAIQGANYGYTFGSGTRLTVV.